What follows are 8 T cell receptor beta chains derived from one specimen sequenced in a study of T-cell reconstitution after alpha-beta-depleted transplantation in children. This sample's TCRbeta library carried unique molecular identifier barcodes. TCRdb redid the calling of the PCR reads with MiXCR, one entry per CDR3 protein. The sample consists of around 580,000 distinct CDR3 sequences, 25% to 30% of them appearing once. Sequenced here: PBMCs, sampled before TCRalphabeta/CD19-depleted stem cell transplant. These receptors all stem from a boy less than two years old with Wiskott-Aldrich syndrome, due to receive a stem cell transplant.

This clonotype was counted between two and nine times. The chain combines TRBV10-3 with TRBJ2-1; TRBD2 aligns across 12 bases. Germline values: CDR1 ENHRY, CDR2 SYGVKD. The V gene end was trimmed by 4 bases and the J gene end by 10 bases; junction bases not matched to a gene: 11. This CDR3 is built from 16 residues. CDR3: CAISAMTSGSGQEQFF. Here the CDR3 DNA reads TGTGCCATCAGTGCGATGACTAGCGGGAGCGGCCAGGAGCAGTTCTTC.

A few counts support this clonotype. The chain recombines TRBV5-1 with TRBJ1-5; 7 bases are shared with TRBD1. Trimming at V came to 0 bases and at J to 4 bases, leaving 4 bases not matched to a gene. The CDR3 covers 15 residues. Germline assignment: CDR1 SGHRS and CDR2 YFSETQ. The CDR3, as DNA: TGCGCCAGCAGCTTGGAGGGGGCCGGGAATCAGCCCCAGCATTTT. It is translated as CASSLEGAGNQPQHF.

The V and J genes are TRBV20-1 and TRBJ1-1, with D perhaps matching TRBD1 (5 bases). Germline V CDR1 and CDR2: DFQATT, SNEGSKA (reference sequence). This CDR3 has 13 residues. V was clipped by 1 base and J by 1 base, with 7 bases between them. CDR3 DNA: TGCAGTGCTAGAGGACAGCCGAACACTGAAGCTTTCTTT. Its translation is CSARGQPNTEAFF.

The chain combines TRBV20-1 with TRBJ2-5, with 7 bases that match TRBD1. The junction had 1 base not matched to a gene; V was cut back by 2 bases and J by 1 base. CDR3 length: 13 amino acids. Looked up from germline, CDR1 is DFQATT and CDR2 is SNEGSKA (reference sequence). The CDR3 coding sequence is TGCAGTGCTAGAAGGGGGCTCCAAGAGACCCAGTACTTC. It encodes CSARRGLQETQYF.

This rearrangement joins TRBV11-2 to TRBJ2-4; a possible D gene is TRBD2 (5 bases). Germline V gene lookup returns CDR1 SGHAT and CDR2 FQNNGV. The CDR3 sequence is 15 residues long. The V end lost 1 base, the J end lost 6 bases, and 13 bases lay between the germline ends. CDR3 residues: CASSLVGGSVNIQYF. CDR3 nucleotides: TGTGCCAGCAGCTTAGTCGGTGGGAGTGTAAACATTCAGTACTTC. Combining the CDR3 with reference TRBV11-2 and TRBJ2-4 gives the whole variable domain EAGVAQSPRYKIIEKRQSVAFWCNPISGHATLYWYQQILGQGPKLLIQFQNNGVVDDSQLPKDRFSAERLKGVDSTLKIQPAKLEDSAVYLCASSLVGGSVNIQYFGAGTRLSVL.

The chain combines TRBV15 with TRBJ2-7; D gene ambiguous. Trimming shortened V by 5 bases and J by 2 bases, and 16 bases separated the two germline ends. The CDR3 runs 15 residues. Germline assignment: CDR1 LNHNV and CDR2 YYDKDF (reference sequence). The CDR3 DNA sequence: TGTGCCACCAGCGGCAAGGTGGTACAACCCTACGAGCAGTACTTC. Residues: CATSGKVVQPYEQYF.

The chain employs TRBV11-2 and TRBJ2-1; TRBD2 is a possible D gene (5 bases). V was clipped by 5 bases and J by 9 bases, with 14 bases between them. Per germline, CDR1 SGHAT and CDR2 FQNNGV. CDR3 length: 13 amino acids. The DNA of the CDR3 is TGTGCCAGCAGCCCGGACTCTTTCGGTGAGCAGTTCTTC. Encoded protein: CASSPDSFGEQFF. Using reference TRBV11-2 and TRBJ2-1 for the parts outside the CDR3, the full variable domain is EAGVAQSPRYKIIEKRQSVAFWCNPISGHATLYWYQQILGQGPKLLIQFQNNGVVDDSQLPKDRFSAERLKGVDSTLKIQPAKLEDSAVYLCASSPDSFGEQFFGPGTRLTVL.

The chain recombines TRBV6-1 with TRBJ2-1; 9 bases are shared with TRBD2. In germline, CDR1 is MNHNS, CDR2 SASEGT. V shed 7 bases and J 8 bases; nucleotides not matched to a gene: 9. This CDR3 contains 14 residues. The CDR3 sequence: CASTREGLTDEQFF. CDR3 nucleotides: TGTGCCAGCACGCGGGAGGGTCTTACGGATGAGCAGTTCTTC.